The clone carrying this T cell receptor beta chain was picked up a small number of times. Its antigen is unidentified. This sample was included in a study of T cells after yellow fever vaccination. Study conclusions and caveats: A small share of clonotypes appeared in both CD4 and CD8 compartments.

By 5'RACE template switching, TCR cDNA was produced, with a universal primer site and UMIs added in the process. TCRdb reprocessed the 5' RACE reads via MiXCR and lists one record per CDR3 protein. The sample consists of some 350,000 distinct CDR3 sequences, 3% to 4.5% of them appearing once. The germline gives CDR1 KGHSH, CDR2 LQKENI. The CDR3 is made up of 13 amino acids. Trimming cost V 4 bases and J 5 bases; bases outside gene matches: 3. Sequencing used PBMCs, obtained 5 days after the yellow fever booster vaccination. This TCR was recovered from a man aged 18-30 years who received the YFV17D yellow fever vaccine. The rearrangement uses TRBV18 and TRBJ2-7, with 9 bases matching TRBD1. The CDR3 is CASSLRTGDEQYF. Here the CDR3 DNA reads TGTGCCAGCTCACTCAGGACAGGGGACGAGCAGTACTTC.